This entry concerns a single T cell receptor (beta chain). Antigen unknown. The CDR3 totals 14 residues. Germline CDR1 reads DFQATT; CDR2 reads SNEGSKA (reference sequence). Trimming at V came to 7 bases and at J to 0 bases, leaving 8 bases not matched to a gene. The record originates from a study of T-cell memory formation after mild COVID-19. General observations from the study: Clones contracting across day 15 to 85 had a balanced CD4/CD8 profile; later expanding clones leaned CD4+. Second-wave clones that peaked on day 37 lacked confirmed SARS-CoV-2 specificity.

A 5'RACE reaction primed in the constant segment made cDNA libraries of TCR alpha and TCR beta, and these carried sample barcodes and UMIs. TCRdb called the 5' RACE reads again in MiXCR, with one record for every CDR3 protein. The sample shows over 150,000 distinct CDR3 sequences, approximately 17% of them seen only once. The sample comprised PBMCs or a T cell subset sorted from them (not recorded which). The rearrangement uses TRBV20-1 and TRBJ1-2; 7 positions match TRBD1. The clonotype originates from a man aged 18 to 30 who had mild COVID-19 (a few samples of this study predate the infection). Cell type and time point are not known. The DNA for the CDR3 is TGCAGTGGGTGGGGCAGGGGGACTAACTATGGCTACACCTTC. Encoded protein: CSGWGRGTNYGYTF.